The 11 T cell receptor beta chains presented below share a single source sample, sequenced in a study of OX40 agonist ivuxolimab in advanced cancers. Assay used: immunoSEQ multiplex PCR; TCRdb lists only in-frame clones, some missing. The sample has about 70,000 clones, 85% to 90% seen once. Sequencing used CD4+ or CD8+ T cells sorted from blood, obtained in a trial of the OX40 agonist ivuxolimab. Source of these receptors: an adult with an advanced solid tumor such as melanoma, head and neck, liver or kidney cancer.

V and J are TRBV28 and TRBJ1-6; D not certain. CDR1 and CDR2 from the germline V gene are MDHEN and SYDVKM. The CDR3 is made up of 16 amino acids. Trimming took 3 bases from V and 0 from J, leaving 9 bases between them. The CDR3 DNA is TGTGCCAGCAGTTTTGTCATGAGCTCCTATAATTCACCCCTCCACTTT. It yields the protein CASSFVMSSYNSPLHF.

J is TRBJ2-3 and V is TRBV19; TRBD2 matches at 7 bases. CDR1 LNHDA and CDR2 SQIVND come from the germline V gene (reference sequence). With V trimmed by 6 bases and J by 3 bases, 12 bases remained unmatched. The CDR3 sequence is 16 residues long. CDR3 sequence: CASSVRGVGLTDTQYF. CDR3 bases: TGTGCCAGTAGCGTACGGGGGGTTGGATTAACAGATACGCAGTATTTT.

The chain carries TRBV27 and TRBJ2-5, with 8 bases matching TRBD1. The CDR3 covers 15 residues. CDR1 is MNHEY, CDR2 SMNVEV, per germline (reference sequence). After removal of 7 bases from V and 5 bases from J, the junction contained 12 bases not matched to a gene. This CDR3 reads CASMSLQGAWETQYF. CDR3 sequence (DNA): TGTGCCAGCATGTCCCTTCAGGGGGCATGGGAGACCCAGTACTTC.

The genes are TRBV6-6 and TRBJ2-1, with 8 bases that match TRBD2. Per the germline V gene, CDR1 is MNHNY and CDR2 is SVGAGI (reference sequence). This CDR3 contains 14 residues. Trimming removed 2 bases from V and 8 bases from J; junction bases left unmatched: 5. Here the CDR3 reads CASSYVREGHEQFF. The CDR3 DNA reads TGTGCCAGCAGTTACGTCCGGGAGGGGCATGAGCAGTTCTTC.

CDR3 in DNA: TGTGCCAGCAGCGCCCGATCGAGGGCTCACGAGCAGTACTTC. Translating gives CASSARSRAHEQYF. The chain couples TRBV11-1 to TRBJ2-7; possible D gene TRBD2, 5 bases. CDR3 length equals 14 residues. Germline V gene data show CDR1 as SGHAT and CDR2 as FQDESV (reference sequence). Trimming shortened V by 5 bases and J by 5 bases, and 16 bases separated the two germline ends.

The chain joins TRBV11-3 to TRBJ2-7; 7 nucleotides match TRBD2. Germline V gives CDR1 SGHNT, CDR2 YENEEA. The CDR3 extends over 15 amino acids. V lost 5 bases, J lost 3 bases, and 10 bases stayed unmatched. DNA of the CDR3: TGTGCCAGCAGCCGGATTATGGGAGGGAACTACGAGCAGTACTTC. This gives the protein CASSRIMGGNYEQYF. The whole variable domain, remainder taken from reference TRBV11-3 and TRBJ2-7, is EAGVVQSPRYKIIEKKQPVAFWCNPISGHNTLYWYLQNLGQGPELLIRYENEEAVDDSQLPKDRFSAERLKGVDSTLKIQPAELGDSAVYLCASSRIMGGNYEQYFGPGTRLTVT.

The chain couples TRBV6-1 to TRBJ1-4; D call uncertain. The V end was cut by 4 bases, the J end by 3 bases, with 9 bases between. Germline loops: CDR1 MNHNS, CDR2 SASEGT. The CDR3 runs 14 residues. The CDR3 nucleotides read TGTGCCAGCAGTGTGTGGCAGTCTAATGAAAAACTGTTTTTT. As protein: CASSVWQSNEKLFF.

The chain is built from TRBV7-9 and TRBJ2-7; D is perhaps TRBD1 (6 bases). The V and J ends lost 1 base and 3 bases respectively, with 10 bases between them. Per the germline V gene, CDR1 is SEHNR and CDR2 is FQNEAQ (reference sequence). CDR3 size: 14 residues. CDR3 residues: CASSLGGGFYEQYF. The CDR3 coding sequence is TGTGCCAGCAGCTTAGGAGGGGGTTTCTACGAGCAGTACTTC.

Here the CDR3 DNA reads TGTGCCAGCAGTTACGGGCTAGCGGAATACAATGAGCAGTTCTTC. Its translation is CASSYGLAEYNEQFF. The chain joins TRBV6-6 to TRBJ2-1; 7 bases map to TRBD2. Germline lookup yields CDR1 MNHNY and CDR2 SVGAGI (reference sequence). Trimming took 2 bases from V and 4 from J; bases not matched to a gene: 5. This CDR3 region has 15 residues.

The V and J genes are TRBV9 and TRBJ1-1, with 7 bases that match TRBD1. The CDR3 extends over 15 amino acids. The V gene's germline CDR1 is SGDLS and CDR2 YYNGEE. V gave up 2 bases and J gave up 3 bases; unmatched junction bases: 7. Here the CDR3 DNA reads TGTGCCAGCAGCGTGGCCGGTACAGGGGACACTGAAGCTTTCTTT. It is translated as CASSVAGTGDTEAFF.

CDR3: CASSLSSTGSYEQYF. The CDR3 coding sequence is TGTGCCAGCAGCTTATCCTCAACTGGTTCCTACGAGCAGTACTTC. The chain recombines TRBV7-9 with TRBJ2-7, with D unclear. Germline V CDR1 and CDR2: SEHNR, FQNEAQ (reference sequence). The CDR3 has 15 residues. V shed 2 bases and J shed 1 base, with 12 bases lying between them.